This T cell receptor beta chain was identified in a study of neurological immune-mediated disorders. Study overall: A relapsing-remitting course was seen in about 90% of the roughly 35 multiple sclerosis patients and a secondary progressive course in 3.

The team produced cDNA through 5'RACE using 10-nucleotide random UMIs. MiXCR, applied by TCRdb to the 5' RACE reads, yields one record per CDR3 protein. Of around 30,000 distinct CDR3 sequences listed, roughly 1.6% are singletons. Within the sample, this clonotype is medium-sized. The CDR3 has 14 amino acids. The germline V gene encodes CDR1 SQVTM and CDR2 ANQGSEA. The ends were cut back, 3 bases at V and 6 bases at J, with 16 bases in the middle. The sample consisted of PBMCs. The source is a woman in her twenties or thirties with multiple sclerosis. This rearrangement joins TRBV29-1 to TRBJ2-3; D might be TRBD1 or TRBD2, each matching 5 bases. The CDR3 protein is CSVEGPGIGDTQYF. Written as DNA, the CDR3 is TGCAGCGTTGAGGGACCCGGCATCGGGGATACGCAGTATTTT.